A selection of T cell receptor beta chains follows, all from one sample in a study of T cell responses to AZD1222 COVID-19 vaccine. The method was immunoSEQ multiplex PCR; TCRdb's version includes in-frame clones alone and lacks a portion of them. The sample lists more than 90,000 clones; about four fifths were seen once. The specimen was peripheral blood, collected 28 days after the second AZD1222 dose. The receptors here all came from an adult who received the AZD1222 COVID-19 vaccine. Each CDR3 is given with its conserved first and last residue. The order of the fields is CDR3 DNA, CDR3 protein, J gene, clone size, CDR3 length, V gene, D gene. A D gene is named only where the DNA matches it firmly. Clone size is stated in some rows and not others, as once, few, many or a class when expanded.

DNA: TGTGCCATCAGATCGACAGGGTCGGTGAACACTGAAGCTTTCTTT
CDR3: CAIRSTGSVNTEAFF
J: TRBJ1-1
size: once
length: 15
V: TRBV10-3
D: TRBD1

DNA: TGTGCCACCAGCAGCGGACTTTACAATGAGCAGTTCTTC
CDR3: CATSSGLYNEQFF
J: TRBJ2-1
size: NA
length: 13
V: TRBV15
D: NA

DNA: TGTGCCAGTACTATCATAGCGGGGGGCAGGGAGCAGTTCTTC
CDR3: CASTIIAGGREQFF
J: TRBJ2-1
size: few
length: 14
V: TRBV19
D: TRBD2

DNA: TGTGCCAGCAGCTCAGGGGCTCACGGGACAGATACGCAGTATTTT
CDR3: CASSSGAHGTDTQYF
J: TRBJ2-3
size: NA
length: 15
V: TRBV9
D: NA

DNA: TGTGCCACCAGCTTACGTTACACTGAAGCTTTCTTT
CDR3: CATSLRYTEAFF
J: TRBJ1-1
size: NA
length: 12
V: TRBV15
D: NA

DNA: TGTGCCAGCAGCTTAATGTTTACCCAAGAGACCCAGTACTTC
CDR3: CASSLMFTQETQYF
J: TRBJ2-5
size: once
length: 14
V: TRBV7-7
D: NA

DNA: TGTGCCAGCAGCGAGGGCCACCTGGGCTATGAAAAACTGTTTTTT
CDR3: CASSEGHLGYEKLFF
J: TRBJ1-4
size: NA
length: 15
V: TRBV7-7
D: NA

DNA: TGTGCCAGCAGCTTAGCGATCGGGACAGGGGGCCGGGAGCTGTTTTTT
CDR3: CASSLAIGTGGRELFF
J: TRBJ2-2
size: NA
length: 16
V: TRBV7-8
D: TRBD1

DNA: TGTGCCAGCAGCTTAAGTCCTGCAGGGTGGGGGGCCAACGTCCTGACTTTC
CDR3: CASSLSPAGWGANVLTF
J: TRBJ2-6
size: NA
length: 17
V: TRBV7-2
D: NA

DNA: TGTGCCAGTAGTGGAGCGGGACGGTCTAGGGAAAAACTGTTTTTT
CDR3: CASSGAGRSREKLFF
J: TRBJ1-4
size: NA
length: 15
V: TRBV19
D: NA

DNA: TGTGCCAGCAGCCGGACCCAGGGGACAGGCTCCTACGAGCAGTACTTC
CDR3: CASSRTQGTGSYEQYF
J: TRBJ2-7
size: NA
length: 16
V: TRBV11-3
D: TRBD1

DNA: TGCGCCAGCAGCTTGGGGGGTAGTAGCAATCAGCCCCAGCATTTT
CDR3: CASSLGGSSNQPQHF
J: TRBJ1-5
size: NA
length: 15
V: TRBV5-1
D: NA

DNA: TGTGCCAGCAACCTACCCCGGACAGAGCACTATGGCTACACCTTC
CDR3: CASNLPRTEHYGYTF
J: TRBJ1-2
size: NA
length: 15
V: TRBV28
D: NA

DNA: TGCGCCGCGGAGAGGGATGGCGGGGAGCTGTTTTTT
CDR3: CAAERDGGELFF
J: TRBJ2-2
size: NA
length: 12
V: TRBV5-1
D: NA

DNA: TGTGCCAGCAGCAAAGGGAAAGGGAATCAGCCCCAGCATTTT
CDR3: CASSKGKGNQPQHF
J: TRBJ1-5
size: NA
length: 14
V: TRBV21-1
D: NA

DNA: TGTGCCAGCAGCTTAATGATCAGCGGGGGGGTCTTTGAGCAGTTCTTC
CDR3: CASSLMISGGVFEQFF
J: TRBJ2-1
size: NA
length: 16
V: TRBV7-8
D: TRBD2

DNA: TGTGCCACCAGTTGGAGGGATCAGCCCCAGCATTTT
CDR3: CATSWRDQPQHF
J: TRBJ1-5
size: NA
length: 12
V: TRBV24-1
D: NA

DNA: TGTGCCAGCAGCCCCCGCCGAGGGACGTCAACAGATACGCAGTATTTT
CDR3: CASSPRRGTSTDTQYF
J: TRBJ2-3
size: once
length: 16
V: TRBV13
D: NA

DNA: TGTGCCAGCAGCGGGCACAGGGGGAGAGACTATGGCTACACCTTC
CDR3: CASSGHRGRDYGYTF
J: TRBJ1-2
size: few
length: 15
V: TRBV7-2
D: TRBD1